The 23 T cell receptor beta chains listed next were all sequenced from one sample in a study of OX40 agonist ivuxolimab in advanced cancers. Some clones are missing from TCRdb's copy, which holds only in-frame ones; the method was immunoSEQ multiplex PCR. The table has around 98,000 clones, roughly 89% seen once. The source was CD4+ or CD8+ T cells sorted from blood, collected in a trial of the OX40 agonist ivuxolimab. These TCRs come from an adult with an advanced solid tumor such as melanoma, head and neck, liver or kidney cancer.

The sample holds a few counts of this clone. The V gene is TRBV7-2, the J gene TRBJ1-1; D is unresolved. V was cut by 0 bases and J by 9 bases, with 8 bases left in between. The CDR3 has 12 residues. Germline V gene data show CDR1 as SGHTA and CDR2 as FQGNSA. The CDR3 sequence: CASSLAARKAFF. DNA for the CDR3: TGTGCCAGCAGCTTAGCGGCCCGTAAAGCTTTCTTT.

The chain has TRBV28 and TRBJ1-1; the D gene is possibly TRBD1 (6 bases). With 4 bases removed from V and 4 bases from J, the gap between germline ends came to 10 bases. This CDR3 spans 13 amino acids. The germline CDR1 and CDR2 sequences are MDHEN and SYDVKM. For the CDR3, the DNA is TGTGCCAGCAGTTCCACAGGGCCCACTGAAGCTTTCTTT. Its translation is CASSSTGPTEAFF.

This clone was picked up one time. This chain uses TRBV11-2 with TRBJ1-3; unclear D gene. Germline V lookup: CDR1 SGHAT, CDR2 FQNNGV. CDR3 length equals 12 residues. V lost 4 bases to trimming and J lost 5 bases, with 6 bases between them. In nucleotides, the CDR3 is TGTGCCAGCAGCTGGTTCAGAAACACCATATATTTT. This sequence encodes CASSWFRNTIYF.

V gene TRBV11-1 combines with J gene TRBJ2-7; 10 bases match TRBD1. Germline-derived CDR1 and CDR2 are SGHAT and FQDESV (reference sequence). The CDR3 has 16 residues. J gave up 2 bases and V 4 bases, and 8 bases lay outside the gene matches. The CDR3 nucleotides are TGTGCCAGCAGCTCCAGGGACAGGGGACGGACCTACGAGCAGTACTTC. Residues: CASSSRDRGRTYEQYF. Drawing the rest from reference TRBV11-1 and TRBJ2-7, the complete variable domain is EAEVAQSPRYKITEKSQAVAFWCDPISGHATLYWYRQILGQGPELLVQFQDESVVDDSQLPKDRFSAERLKGVDSTLKIQPAELGDSAMYLCASSSRDRGRTYEQYFGPGTRLTVT.

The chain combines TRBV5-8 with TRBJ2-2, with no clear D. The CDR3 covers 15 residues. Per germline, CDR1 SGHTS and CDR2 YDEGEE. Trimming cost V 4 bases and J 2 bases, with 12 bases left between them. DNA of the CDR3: TGTGCCAGCAGCATAAGGGTGCGCAACACCGGGGAGCTGTTTTTT. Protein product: CASSIRVRNTGELFF.

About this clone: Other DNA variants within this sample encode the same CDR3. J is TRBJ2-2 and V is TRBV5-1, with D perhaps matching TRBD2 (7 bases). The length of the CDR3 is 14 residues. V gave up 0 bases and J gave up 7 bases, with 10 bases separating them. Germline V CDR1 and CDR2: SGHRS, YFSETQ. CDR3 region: CASSLVGGHGELFF. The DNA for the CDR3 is TGCGCCAGCAGCTTGGTGGGGGGGCACGGGGAGCTGTTTTTT.

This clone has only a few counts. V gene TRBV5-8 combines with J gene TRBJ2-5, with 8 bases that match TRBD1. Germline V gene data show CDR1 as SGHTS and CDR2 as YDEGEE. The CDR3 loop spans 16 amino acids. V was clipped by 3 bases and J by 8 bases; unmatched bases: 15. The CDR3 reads CASSSIVGQGESTQYF. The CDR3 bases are TGTGCCAGCAGCTCCATCGTCGGACAGGGCGAAAGTACCCAGTACTTC.

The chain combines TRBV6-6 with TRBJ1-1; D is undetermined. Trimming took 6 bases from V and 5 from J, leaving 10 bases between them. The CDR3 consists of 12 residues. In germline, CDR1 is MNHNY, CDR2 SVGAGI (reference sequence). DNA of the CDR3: TGTGCCAGCAGGGTTCTTGGAACTGAAGCTTTCTTT. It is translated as CASRVLGTEAFF.

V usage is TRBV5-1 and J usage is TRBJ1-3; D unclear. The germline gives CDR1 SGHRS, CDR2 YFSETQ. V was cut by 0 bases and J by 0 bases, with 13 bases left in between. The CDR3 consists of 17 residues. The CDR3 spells CASSLGPKRFSGNTIYF. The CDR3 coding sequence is TGCGCCAGCAGCTTGGGGCCGAAAAGGTTCTCTGGAAACACCATATATTTT.

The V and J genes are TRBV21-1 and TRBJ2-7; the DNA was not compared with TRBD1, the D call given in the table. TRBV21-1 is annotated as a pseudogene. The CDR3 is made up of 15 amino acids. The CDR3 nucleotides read TGTGCCAGCACCTTGTTACAGGGAAGCATCTACGAGCAGTACTTC. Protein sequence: CASTLLQGSIYEQYF.

The CDR3 here is CASSLSSGGPLAKNIQYF. CDR3 DNA sequence: TGTGCCAGCAGTTTATCGAGCGGGGGGCCCTTAGCCAAAAACATTCAGTACTTC. V is TRBV27 and J is TRBJ2-4; 9 bases map to TRBD2. Germline V gene sequence: CDR1 MNHEY, CDR2 SMNVEV (reference sequence). This CDR3 is 18 amino acids long. The junction had 6 bases not matched to a gene; V was cut back by 0 bases and J by 0 bases.

CDR3 coding DNA: TGTGCCAGCGGGCGGAGGGAGCAAGAGACCCAGTACTTC. Translated, it gives CASGRREQETQYF. This chain connects TRBV25-1 to TRBJ2-5, with D tentatively TRBD2 (6 bases). The CDR3 is 13 residues long. The germline V gene has CDR1 MGHDK and CDR2 SYGVNS. V lost 8 bases to trimming and J lost 2 bases, with 12 bases between them.

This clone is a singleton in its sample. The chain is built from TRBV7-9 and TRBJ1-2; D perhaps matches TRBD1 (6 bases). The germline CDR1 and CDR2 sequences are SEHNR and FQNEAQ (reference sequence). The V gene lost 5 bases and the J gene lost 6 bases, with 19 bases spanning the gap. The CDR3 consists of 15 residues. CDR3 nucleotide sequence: TGTGCCAGCAGCGGCCGGGACAATAAATTCGATGGCTACACCTTC. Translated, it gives CASSGRDNKFDGYTF.

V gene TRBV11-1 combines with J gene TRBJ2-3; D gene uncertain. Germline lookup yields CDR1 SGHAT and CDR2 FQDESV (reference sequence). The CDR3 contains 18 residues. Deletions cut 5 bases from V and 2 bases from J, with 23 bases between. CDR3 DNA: TGTGCCAGCAGCCCCAAGGATTACTTCTTCACCTCCACAGATACGCAGTATTTT. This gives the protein CASSPKDYFFTSTDTQYF.

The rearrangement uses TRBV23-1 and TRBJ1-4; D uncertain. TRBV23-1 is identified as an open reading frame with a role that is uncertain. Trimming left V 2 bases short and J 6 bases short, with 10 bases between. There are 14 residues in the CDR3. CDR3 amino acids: CASSQQPHDEKLFF. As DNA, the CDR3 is TGCGCCAGCAGTCAACAGCCTCACGATGAAAAACTGTTTTTT.

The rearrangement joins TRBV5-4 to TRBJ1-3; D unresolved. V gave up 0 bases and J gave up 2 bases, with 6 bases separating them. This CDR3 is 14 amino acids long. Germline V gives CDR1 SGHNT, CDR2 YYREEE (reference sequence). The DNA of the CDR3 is TGTGCCAGCAGCTTGGGACATCCTGGAAACACCATATATTTT. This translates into CASSLGHPGNTIYF.

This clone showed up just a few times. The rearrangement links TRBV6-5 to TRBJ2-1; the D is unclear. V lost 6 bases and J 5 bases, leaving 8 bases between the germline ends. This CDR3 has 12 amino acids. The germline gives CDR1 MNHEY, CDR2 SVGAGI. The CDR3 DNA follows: TGTGCCAGCAGGCAGAGCGACAATGAGCAGTTCTTC. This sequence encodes CASRQSDNEQFF.

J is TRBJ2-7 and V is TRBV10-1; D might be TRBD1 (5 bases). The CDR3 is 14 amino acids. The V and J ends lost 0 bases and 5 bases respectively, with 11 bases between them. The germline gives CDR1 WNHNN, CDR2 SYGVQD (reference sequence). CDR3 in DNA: TGCGCCAGCAGTGAGTCGGGGTGGGGCCACGAGCAGTACTTC. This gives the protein CASSESGWGHEQYF.

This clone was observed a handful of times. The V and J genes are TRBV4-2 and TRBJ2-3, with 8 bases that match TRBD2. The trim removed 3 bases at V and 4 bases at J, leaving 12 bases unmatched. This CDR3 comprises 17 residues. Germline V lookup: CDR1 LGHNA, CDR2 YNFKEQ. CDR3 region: CASSQRGLVGGSDTQYF. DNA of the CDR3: TGTGCCAGCAGCCAGAGGGGACTAGTGGGGGGGTCAGATACGCAGTATTTT.

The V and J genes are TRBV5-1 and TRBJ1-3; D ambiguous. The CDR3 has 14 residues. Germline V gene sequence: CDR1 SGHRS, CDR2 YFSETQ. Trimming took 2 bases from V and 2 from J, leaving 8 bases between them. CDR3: CASSLSGAGNTIYF. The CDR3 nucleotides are TGCGCCAGCAGCTTAAGCGGGGCTGGAAACACCATATATTTT.

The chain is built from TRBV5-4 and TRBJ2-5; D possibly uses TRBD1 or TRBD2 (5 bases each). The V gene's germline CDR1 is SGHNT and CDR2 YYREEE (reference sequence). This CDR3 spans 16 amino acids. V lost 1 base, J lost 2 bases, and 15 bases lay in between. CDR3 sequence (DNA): TGTGCCAGCAGCTTGCGTCAAGGTGGGGGTCAAGAGACCCAGTACTTC. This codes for CASSLRQGGGQETQYF.

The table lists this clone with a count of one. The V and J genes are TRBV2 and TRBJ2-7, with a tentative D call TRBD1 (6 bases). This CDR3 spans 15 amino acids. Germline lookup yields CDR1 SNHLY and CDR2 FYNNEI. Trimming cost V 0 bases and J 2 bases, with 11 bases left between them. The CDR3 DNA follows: TGTGCCAGCAGTGAAGCTCAAGGGGGAACCTACGAGCAGTACTTC. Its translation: CASSEAQGGTYEQYF.

CDR3 in amino acids: CASSFPRIRTGGEQYF. The DNA for the CDR3 is TGTGCCAGCAGTTTCCCCCGGATAAGGACTGGGGGCGAGCAGTACTTC. V usage is TRBV6-6 and J usage is TRBJ2-5; D possibly uses TRBD1 or TRBD2 (5 bases each). The J call is doubtful: the DNA matches TRBJ2-7 better. The germline V gene encodes CDR1 MNHNY and CDR2 SVGAGI (reference sequence). The CDR3 loop spans 16 amino acids.